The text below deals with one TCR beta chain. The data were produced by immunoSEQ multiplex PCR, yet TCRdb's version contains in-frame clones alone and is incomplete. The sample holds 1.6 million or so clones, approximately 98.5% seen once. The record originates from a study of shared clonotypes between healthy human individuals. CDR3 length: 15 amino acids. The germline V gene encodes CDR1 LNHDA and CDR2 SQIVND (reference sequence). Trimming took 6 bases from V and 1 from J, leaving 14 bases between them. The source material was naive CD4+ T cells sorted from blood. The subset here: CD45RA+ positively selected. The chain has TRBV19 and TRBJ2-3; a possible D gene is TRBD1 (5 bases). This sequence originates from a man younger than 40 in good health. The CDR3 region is CASSLQVAGTDTQYF. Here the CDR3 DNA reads TGTGCCAGTAGCTTACAGGTAGCTGGCACAGATACGCAGTATTTT.